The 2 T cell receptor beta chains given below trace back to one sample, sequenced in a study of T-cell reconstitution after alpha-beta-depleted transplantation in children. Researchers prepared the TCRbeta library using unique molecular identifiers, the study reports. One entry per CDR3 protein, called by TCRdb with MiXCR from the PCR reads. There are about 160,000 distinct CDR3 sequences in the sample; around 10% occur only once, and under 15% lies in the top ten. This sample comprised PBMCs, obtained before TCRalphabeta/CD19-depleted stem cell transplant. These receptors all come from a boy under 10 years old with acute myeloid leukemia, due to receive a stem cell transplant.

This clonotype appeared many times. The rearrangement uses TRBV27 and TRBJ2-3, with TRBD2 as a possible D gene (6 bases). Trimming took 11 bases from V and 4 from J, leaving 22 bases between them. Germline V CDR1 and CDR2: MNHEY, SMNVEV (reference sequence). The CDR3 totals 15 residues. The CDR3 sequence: CASRIRRERSDTQYF. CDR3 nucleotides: TGTGCCTCACGGATACGGCGGGAACGGTCAGATACGCAGTATTTT.

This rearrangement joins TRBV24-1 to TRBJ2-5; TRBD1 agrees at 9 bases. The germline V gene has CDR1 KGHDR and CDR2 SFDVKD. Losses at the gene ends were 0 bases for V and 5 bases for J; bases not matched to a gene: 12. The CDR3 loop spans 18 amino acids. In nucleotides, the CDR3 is TGTGCCACCAGTGATTTGTCATCCACGACAGGGGGGATGGAGACCCAGTACTTC. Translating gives CATSDLSSTTGGMETQYF.